This is a list of T cell receptor beta chains from one sample in a study of shared clonotypes between healthy human individuals. Some clones are missing from TCRdb's copy, which holds only in-frame ones; the method was immunoSEQ multiplex PCR. The sample holds roughly 2.2 million clones, around 93% seen once. Sequenced material: naive CD4+ T cells from PBMCs. These receptors came from a man younger than 35 in good health. Some clones in this sample may be carry-over from other donors' samples. CDR3s include the opening cysteine and the closing phenylalanine or tryptophan. The D gene is left open where the match is weak. Clone size is given for some rows only: seen once, a few or many times, or a class if the clone is expanded.

clone size: .
J gene: TRBJ2-3
D gene: TRBD2
V gene: TRBV2
CDR3 protein: CASTSGLSTDTQYF
CDR3 DNA: TGTGCCAGCACTAGCGGACTTAGCACAGATACGCAGTATTTT

clone size: once
J gene: TRBJ2-5
D gene: TRBD1
V gene: TRBV28
CDR3 protein: CASSPWTGNEETQYF
CDR3 DNA: TGTGCCAGCAGTCCCTGGACAGGGAATGAAGAGACCCAGTACTTC

clone size: .
J gene: TRBJ2-1
D gene: TRBD2
V gene: TRBV7-6
CDR3 protein: CASSLRSLTSSYNEQFF
CDR3 DNA: TGTGCCAGCAGCTTAAGGTCATTGACTAGCTCATACAATGAGCAGTTCTTC

clone size: once
J gene: TRBJ2-3
D gene: .
V gene: TRBV7-3
CDR3 protein: CASSLSPTDTQYF
CDR3 DNA: TGTGCCAGCAGCTTAAGCCCAACGGATACGCAGTATTTT

clone size: .
J gene: TRBJ2-1
D gene: TRBD2
V gene: TRBV5-4
CDR3 protein: CASSLDIRGRADNEQFF
CDR3 DNA: TGTGCCAGCAGCTTGGATATTCGTGGGAGGGCAGACAATGAGCAGTTCTTC

clone size: .
J gene: TRBJ2-7
D gene: TRBD2
V gene: TRBV5-1
CDR3 protein: CASSPSGNYEQYF
CDR3 DNA: TGCGCCAGCAGCCCTAGCGGAAACTACGAGCAGTACTTC

clone size: .
J gene: TRBJ2-2
D gene: .
V gene: TRBV27
CDR3 protein: CASRTTGLNTGELFF
CDR3 DNA: TGTGCCAGCAGAACAACCGGACTGAACACCGGGGAGCTGTTTTTT

clone size: once
J gene: TRBJ1-3
D gene: .
V gene: TRBV7-9
CDR3 protein: CASSGRTDSGNTIYF
CDR3 DNA: TGTGCCAGCAGCGGACGGACAGACTCTGGAAACACCATATATTTT

clone size: .
J gene: TRBJ1-5
D gene: .
V gene: TRBV4-2
CDR3 protein: CASSLARQGNQPQHF
CDR3 DNA: TGTGCCAGCAGCCTTGCACGTCAGGGGAATCAGCCCCAGCATTTT

clone size: .
J gene: TRBJ2-5
D gene: TRBD1
V gene: TRBV9
CDR3 protein: CASSGQGVETQYF
CDR3 DNA: TGTGCCAGCAGCGGACAGGGAGTTGAGACCCAGTACTTC

clone size: .
J gene: TRBJ2-7
D gene: TRBD2
V gene: TRBV19
CDR3 protein: CASTPQAGGTYEQYF
CDR3 DNA: TGTGCCAGTACCCCACAGGCGGGAGGGACATACGAGCAGTACTTC

clone size: .
J gene: TRBJ2-7
D gene: .
V gene: TRBV28
CDR3 protein: CASDAPSSHEQYF
CDR3 DNA: TGTGCCAGCGACGCCCCGTCCTCCCACGAGCAGTACTTC

clone size: once
J gene: TRBJ2-2
D gene: TRBD2
V gene: TRBV4-3
CDR3 protein: CASSQELATGELFF
CDR3 DNA: TGCGCCAGCAGCCAAGAACTAGCGACCGGGGAGCTGTTTTTT

clone size: .
J gene: TRBJ1-1
D gene: TRBD1
V gene: TRBV5-1
CDR3 protein: CASGQTGQLNEAFF
CDR3 DNA: TGCGCCAGCGGCCAAACGGGACAGCTAAATGAAGCTTTCTTT

clone size: .
J gene: TRBJ2-1
D gene: .
V gene: TRBV9
CDR3 protein: CASSVDSGLGIDEQFF
CDR3 DNA: TGTGCCAGCAGCGTAGATTCGGGGTTGGGTATCGATGAGCAGTTCTTC

clone size: few
J gene: TRBJ1-1
D gene: .
V gene: TRBV2
CDR3 protein: CASSPVRTNTEAFF
CDR3 DNA: TGTGCCAGCAGTCCCGTGCGAACGAACACTGAAGCTTTCTTT

clone size: .
J gene: TRBJ1-1
D gene: .
V gene: TRBV2
CDR3 protein: CASSDIRRSMNTEAFF
CDR3 DNA: TGTGCCAGCAGTGATATTCGGCGATCTATGAACACTGAAGCTTTCTTT

clone size: .
J gene: TRBJ2-5
D gene: TRBD2
V gene: TRBV5-1
CDR3 protein: CASSLTGLAGETQYF
CDR3 DNA: TGCGCCAGCAGCTTAACGGGGCTAGCGGGAGAGACCCAGTACTTC

clone size: .
J gene: TRBJ2-2
D gene: TRBD1
V gene: TRBV18
CDR3 protein: CASSPPGQGGGELFF
CDR3 DNA: TGTGCCAGCTCACCACCGGGACAGGGCGGCGGGGAGCTGTTTTTT

clone size: .
J gene: TRBJ2-6
D gene: TRBD1
V gene: TRBV5-1
CDR3 protein: CASSPTPGQGESNVLTF
CDR3 DNA: TGCGCCAGCAGCCCAACCCCGGGACAGGGGGAGTCCAACGTCCTGACTTTC

clone size: once
J gene: TRBJ2-7
D gene: TRBD1
V gene: TRBV6-6
CDR3 protein: CASSYHRGVEQYF
CDR3 DNA: TGTGCCAGCAGTTACCACAGGGGGGTCGAGCAGTACTTC

clone size: .
J gene: TRBJ1-2
D gene: .
V gene: TRBV6-1
CDR3 protein: CASYRPGSNYGYTF
CDR3 DNA: TGTGCCAGCTACCGACCAGGGTCTAACTATGGCTACACCTTC

clone size: .
J gene: TRBJ1-1
D gene: .
V gene: TRBV18
CDR3 protein: CASSGITGREDTEAFF
CDR3 DNA: TGTGCCAGCTCAGGAATAACCGGGCGAGAAGACACTGAAGCTTTCTTT

clone size: .
J gene: TRBJ2-7
D gene: TRBD2
V gene: TRBV28
CDR3 protein: CASRLLAGVMGEQYF
CDR3 DNA: TGTGCCAGCAGACTACTAGCGGGAGTAATGGGGGAGCAGTACTTC

clone size: .
J gene: TRBJ2-7
D gene: .
V gene: TRBV7-9
CDR3 protein: CASSNPGSTYEQYF
CDR3 DNA: TGTGCCAGCAGCAACCCCGGGTCCACCTACGAGCAGTACTTC

clone size: .
J gene: TRBJ1-1
D gene: TRBD1
V gene: TRBV5-4
CDR3 protein: CASSRQGSSFEAFF
CDR3 DNA: TGTGCCAGCAGCAGACAGGGGAGCTCCTTTGAAGCTTTCTTT

clone size: .
J gene: TRBJ2-5
D gene: .
V gene: TRBV5-4
CDR3 protein: CASSAEQRQETQYF
CDR3 DNA: TGTGCCAGCAGCGCAGAGCAGCGGCAAGAGACCCAGTACTTC

clone size: .
J gene: TRBJ2-5
D gene: .
V gene: TRBV5-4
CDR3 protein: CASSLRDTGYQETQYF
CDR3 DNA: TGTGCCAGCAGCTTGCGAGACACAGGGTACCAAGAGACCCAGTACTTC

clone size: .
J gene: TRBJ2-1
D gene: .
V gene: TRBV5-6
CDR3 protein: CASSLLLTLHNEQFF
CDR3 DNA: TGTGCCAGCAGCTTACTACTGACCCTCCACAATGAGCAGTTCTTC

clone size: .
J gene: TRBJ2-5
D gene: .
V gene: TRBV6-1
CDR3 protein: CASTKNQQMVGTQYF
CDR3 DNA: TGTGCCAGCACCAAGAATCAACAAATGGTAGGGACCCAGTACTTC

clone size: .
J gene: TRBJ2-5
D gene: TRBD1
V gene: TRBV7-3
CDR3 protein: CASSSTGQGKEETQYF
CDR3 DNA: TGTGCCAGCAGCTCCACGGGACAGGGAAAGGAGGAGACCCAGTACTTC

clone size: .
J gene: TRBJ2-3
D gene: .
V gene: TRBV6-5
CDR3 protein: CASRPTSTDTQYF
CDR3 DNA: TGTGCCAGCAGGCCCACTAGCACAGATACGCAGTATTTT

clone size: .
J gene: TRBJ2-7
D gene: .
V gene: TRBV6-5
CDR3 protein: CASSYRGSFGDEQYF
CDR3 DNA: TGTGCCAGCAGTTACAGGGGGTCTTTTGGGGACGAGCAGTACTTC

clone size: .
J gene: TRBJ2-7
D gene: .
V gene: TRBV28
CDR3 protein: CASSPWVQQKYEQYF
CDR3 DNA: TGTGCCAGCAGCCCTTGGGTTCAACAGAAATACGAGCAGTACTTC

clone size: few
J gene: TRBJ2-1
D gene: .
V gene: TRBV6-1
CDR3 protein: CASSEAPGGPEQFF
CDR3 DNA: TGTGCCAGCAGTGAAGCGCCCGGGGGACCGGAACAGTTCTTC